Here is one TCR beta chain with its context. Its target is unknown. This sample is drawn from a study of CD8 T cells in ankylosing spondylitis. General study findings and limits: Reportedly, disease-linked clones are significantly enriched in ankylosing spondylitis patients' matched synovial fluid. Within peripheral blood, clones linked to disease were CD8+ and relatively rare. What seemed typical of ankylosing spondylitis blood was a TCR beta motif built from fewer than ten highly homologous variants. Some of the motif variants had earlier been found in reactive arthritis patients' fluid and blood.

As the method for making TCR beta libraries, quantitative 5'-RACE with molecular barcodes was used. TCRdb processed the 5' RACE reads anew with MiXCR; each CDR3 protein has one entry. The table lists over 600,000 distinct CDR3 sequences, roughly 19% of them singletons. The sequenced sample was blood, either unsorted or a sorted T cell fraction (not recorded which). The receptor comes from a male donor with ankylosing spondylitis.

Here the CDR3 DNA reads TGTGCCAGCAGTTCTGGGACAGGCGTCTTTTTT. It translates to CASSSGTGVFF. This rearrangement joins TRBV25-1 to TRBJ1-4; 8 nucleotides line up with TRBD1. Trimming removed 5 bases from V and 17 bases from J; junction bases left unmatched: 7. The V gene's germline CDR1 is MGHDK and CDR2 SYGVNS. The CDR3 covers 11 residues.